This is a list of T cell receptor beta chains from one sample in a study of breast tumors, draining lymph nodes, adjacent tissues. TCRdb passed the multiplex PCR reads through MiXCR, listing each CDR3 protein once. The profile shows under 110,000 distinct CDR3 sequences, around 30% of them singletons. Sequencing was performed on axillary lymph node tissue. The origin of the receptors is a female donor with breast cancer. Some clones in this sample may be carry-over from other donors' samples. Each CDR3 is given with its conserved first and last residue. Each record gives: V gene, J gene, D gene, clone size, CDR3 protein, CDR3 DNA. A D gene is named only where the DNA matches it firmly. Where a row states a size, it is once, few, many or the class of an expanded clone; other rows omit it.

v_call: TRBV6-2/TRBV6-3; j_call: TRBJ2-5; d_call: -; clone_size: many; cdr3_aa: CASSYGGSQTQYF; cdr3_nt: TGTGCCAGCAGTTACGGGGGGAGCCAGACCCAGTACTTC
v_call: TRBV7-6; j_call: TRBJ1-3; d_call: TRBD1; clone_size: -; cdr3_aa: CASSLAAGTEIGNTIYF; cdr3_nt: TGTGCCAGCAGCTTAGCCGCCGGGACAGAAATTGGAAACACCATATATTTT
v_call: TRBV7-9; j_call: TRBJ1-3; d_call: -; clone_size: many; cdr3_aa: CASDFLTVSSGNTIYF; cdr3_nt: TGTGCCAGCGACTTCTTGACAGTAAGCTCTGGAAACACCATATATTTT
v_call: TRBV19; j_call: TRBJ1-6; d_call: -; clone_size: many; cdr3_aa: CASSSTESSYNSPLHF; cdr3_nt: TGTGCCAGTAGTAGTACAGAGAGCTCCTATAATTCACCCCTCCACTTT
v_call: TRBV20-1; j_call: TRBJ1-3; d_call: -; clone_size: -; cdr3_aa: CSARWGSSGNTIYF; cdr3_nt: TGCAGTGCTAGATGGGGAAGTTCCGGAAACACCATATATTTT
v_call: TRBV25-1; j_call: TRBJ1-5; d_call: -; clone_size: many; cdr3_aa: CASSEGGQSYNQPQHF; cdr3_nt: TGTGCCAGCAGTGAGGGTGGACAGTCTTACAATCAGCCCCAGCATTTT
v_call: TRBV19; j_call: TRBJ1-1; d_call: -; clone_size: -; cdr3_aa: CASRIRGADTEAFF; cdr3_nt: TGTGCCAGTAGAATAAGGGGCGCAGACACTGAAGCTTTCTTT
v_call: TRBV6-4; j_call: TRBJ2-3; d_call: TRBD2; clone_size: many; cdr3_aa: CASKPSGSFADTQYF; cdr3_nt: TGTGCCAGCAAACCCAGCGGGAGTTTTGCAGATACGCAGTATTTT
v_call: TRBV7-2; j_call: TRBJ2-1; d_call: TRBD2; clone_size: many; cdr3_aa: CASSLGTSGGAREQFF; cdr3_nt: TGTGCCAGCAGCTTAGGGACTAGCGGGGGGGCCAGGGAGCAGTTCTTC
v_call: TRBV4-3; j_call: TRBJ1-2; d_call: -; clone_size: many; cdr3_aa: CASSQGVRGDYGYTF; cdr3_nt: TGCGCCAGCAGCCAAGGGGTGAGAGGGGACTATGGCTACACCTTC
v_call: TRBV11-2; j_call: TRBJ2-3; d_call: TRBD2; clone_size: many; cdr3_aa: CASSLGLAADTQYF; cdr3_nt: TGTGCCAGCAGCCTCGGACTAGCCGCAGATACGCAGTATTTT
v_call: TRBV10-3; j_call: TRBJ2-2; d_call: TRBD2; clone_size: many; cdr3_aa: CAITDPGTSGITGELFF; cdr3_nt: TGTGCCATCACCGACCCCGGGACTAGCGGGATTACCGGGGAGCTGTTTTTT
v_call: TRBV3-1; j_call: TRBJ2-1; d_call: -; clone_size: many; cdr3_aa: CASSQVNTRGEQFF; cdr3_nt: TGTGCCAGCAGTCAAGTAAATACCAGGGGTGAGCAGTTCTTC
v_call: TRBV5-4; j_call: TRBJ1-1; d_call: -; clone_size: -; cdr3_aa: CASSLSTEAFF; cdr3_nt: TGTGCCAGCAGCTTGTCGACTGAAGCTTTCTTT
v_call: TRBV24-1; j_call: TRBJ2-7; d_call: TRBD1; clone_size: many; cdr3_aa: CATSDPTATGEEQYF; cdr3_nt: TGTGCCACCAGTGACCCCACCGCGACAGGGGAGGAGCAGTACTTC
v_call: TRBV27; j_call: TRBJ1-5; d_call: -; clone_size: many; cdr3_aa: CASSFSQALGNQPQHF; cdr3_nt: TGTGCCAGCAGTTTTTCTCAGGCTCTTGGCAATCAGCCCCAGCATTTT
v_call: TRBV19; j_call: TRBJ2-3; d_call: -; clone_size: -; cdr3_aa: CASSTHNEQYF; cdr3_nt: TGTGCCAGTAGTACCCACAATGAGCAGTATTTT
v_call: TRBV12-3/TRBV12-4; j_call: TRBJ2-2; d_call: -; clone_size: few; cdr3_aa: CASSPRLGDGELFF; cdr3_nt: TGTGCCAGCAGTCCGCGACTAGGTGACGGGGAGCTGTTTTTT
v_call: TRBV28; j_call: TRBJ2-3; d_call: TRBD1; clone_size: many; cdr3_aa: CASSLGGQGADTQYF; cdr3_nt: TGTGCCAGCAGTTTGGGTGGACAGGGGGCTGATACGCAGTATTTT
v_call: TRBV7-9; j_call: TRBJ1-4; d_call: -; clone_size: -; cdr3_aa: CASSLVQGTNEKLFF; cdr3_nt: TGTGCCAGCAGCTTAGTTCAGGGGACTAATGAAAAACTGTTTTTT
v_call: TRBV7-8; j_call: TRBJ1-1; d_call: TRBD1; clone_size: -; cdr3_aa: CASSLAGTGGTEAFF; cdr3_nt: TGTGCCAGCAGCTTAGCCGGGACAGGGGGCACTGAAGCTTTCTTT
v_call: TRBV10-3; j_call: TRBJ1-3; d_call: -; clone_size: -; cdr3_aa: CAIERGGTSSGNTIYF; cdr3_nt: TGTGCCATCGAAAGGGGGGGAACCAGCTCTGGAAACACCATATATTTT
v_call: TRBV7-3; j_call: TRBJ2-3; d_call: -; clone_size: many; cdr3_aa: CASSLTGGAMTSTDTQYF; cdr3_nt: TGTGCCAGCAGCTTAACGGGTGGGGCCATGACTAGCACAGATACGCAGTATTTT
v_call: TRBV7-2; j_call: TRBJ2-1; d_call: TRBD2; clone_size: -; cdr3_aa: CASGLNRGTSEQFF; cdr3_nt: TGTGCCAGCGGCTTAAATAGGGGGACTAGTGAGCAGTTCTTC
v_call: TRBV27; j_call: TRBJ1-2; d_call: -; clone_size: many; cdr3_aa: CASSLRGGTGYTF; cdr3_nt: TGTGCCAGCAGTTTAAGGGGAGGTACTGGCTACACCTTC
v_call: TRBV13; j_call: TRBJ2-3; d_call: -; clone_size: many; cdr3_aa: CASPTGLGTDTQYF; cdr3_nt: TGTGCCAGCCCCACCGGGTTGGGAACAGATACGCAGTATTTT
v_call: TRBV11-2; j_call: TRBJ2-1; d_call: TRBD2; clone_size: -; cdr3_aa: CASSLASVGTSGIYNEQFF; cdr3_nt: TGTGCCAGCAGCTTGGCGTCCGTCGGGACTAGCGGGATATACAATGAGCAGTTCTTC